This T cell receptor beta chain appears in the sequencing data of a study of shared clonotypes between healthy human individuals. V dropped 4 bases and J dropped 4; count of bases not matched to a gene: 16. The germline V gene encodes CDR1 SGHRS and CDR2 YFSETQ. The length of the CDR3 is 19 residues. Assay execution proceeded at the deep level. Data came from immunoSEQ multiplex PCR; TCRdb stores just in-frame clones and leaves some out. This sample has some 690,000 clones; around 90% occur once, and the top ten carry roughly 36%. Sequencing input: memory CD8+ T cells from PBMCs. Subset reported: CD45RO+ cells pooled with CCR7-negative TemRA cells. The chain carries TRBV5-1 and TRBJ2-7; 14 bases map to TRBD2. This clonotype originated in a man between 18 and 35 years old in good health. Some clones in this sample may be carry-over from other donors' samples. DNA for the CDR3: TGCGCCAGCAGCCCGGCCTTGGGACTAGCGGGAGAAGGCGCATACGAGCAGTACTTC. This codes for CASSPALGLAGEGAYEQYF.